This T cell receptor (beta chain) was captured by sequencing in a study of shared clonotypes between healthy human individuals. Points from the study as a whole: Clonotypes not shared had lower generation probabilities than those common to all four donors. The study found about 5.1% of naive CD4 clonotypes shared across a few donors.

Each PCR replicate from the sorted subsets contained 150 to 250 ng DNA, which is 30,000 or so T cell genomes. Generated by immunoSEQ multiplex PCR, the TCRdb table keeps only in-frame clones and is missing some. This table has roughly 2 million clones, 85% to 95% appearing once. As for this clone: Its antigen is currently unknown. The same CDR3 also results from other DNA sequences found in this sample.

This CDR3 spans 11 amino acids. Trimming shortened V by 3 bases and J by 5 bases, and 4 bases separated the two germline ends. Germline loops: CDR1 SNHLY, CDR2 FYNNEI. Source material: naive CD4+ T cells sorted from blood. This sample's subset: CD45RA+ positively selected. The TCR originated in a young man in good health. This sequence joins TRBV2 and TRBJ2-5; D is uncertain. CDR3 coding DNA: TGTGCCAGCAGTGACCGCGAGACCCAGTACTTC. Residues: CASSDRETQYF. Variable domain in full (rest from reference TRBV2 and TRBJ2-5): EPEVTQTPSHQVTQMGQEVILRCVPISNHLYFYWYRQILGQKVEFLVSFYNNEISEKSEIFDDQFSVERPDGSNFTLKIRSTKLEDSAMYFCASSDRETQYFGPGTRLLVL.